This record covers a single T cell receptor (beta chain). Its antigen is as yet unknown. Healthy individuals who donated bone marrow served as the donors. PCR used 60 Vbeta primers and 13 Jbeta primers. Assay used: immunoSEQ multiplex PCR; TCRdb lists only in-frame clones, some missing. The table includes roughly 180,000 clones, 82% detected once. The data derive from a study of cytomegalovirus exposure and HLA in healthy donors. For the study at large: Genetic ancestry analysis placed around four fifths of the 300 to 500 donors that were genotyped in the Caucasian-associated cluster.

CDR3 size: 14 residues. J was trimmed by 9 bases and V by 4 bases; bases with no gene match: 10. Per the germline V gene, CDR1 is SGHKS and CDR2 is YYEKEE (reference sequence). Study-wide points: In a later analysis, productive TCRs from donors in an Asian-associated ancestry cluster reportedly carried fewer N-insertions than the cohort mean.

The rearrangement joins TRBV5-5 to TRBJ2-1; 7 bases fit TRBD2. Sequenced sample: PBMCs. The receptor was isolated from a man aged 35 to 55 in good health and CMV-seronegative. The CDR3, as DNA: TGTGCCAGCAGCCTATCCACTAGCGTGAGTGAGCAGTTCTTC. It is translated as CASSLSTSVSEQFF.